A single sample is the source of the 24 T cell receptor beta chains below, sequenced in a study of blood T cell repertoires in COVID-19. Libraries were prepared by immunoSEQ multiplex PCR; TCRdb keeps only in-frame clonotypes and omits some of them. Among around 130,000 clones listed, around 80% were seen once. Source material: PBMCs or T cells enriched from blood (not recorded which). These receptors originate from a man aged 40-55 years with acute COVID-19.

This clone was seen a single time. The chain couples TRBV19 to TRBJ2-2, with no clear D. This CDR3 spans 14 amino acids. Trimming pared 2 bases from V and 5 bases from J, leaving 9 bases between. Germline lookup yields CDR1 LNHDA and CDR2 SQIVND (reference sequence). The CDR3 reads CASSIQVNTGELFF. As DNA, the CDR3 is TGTGCCAGTAGTATACAGGTTAATACCGGGGAGCTGTTTTTT.

V is TRBV4-2 and J is TRBJ1-2; D gene unclear. CDR1 and CDR2 from the germline V gene are LGHNA and YNFKEQ. CDR3 length equals 16 residues. Trimming pared 1 base from V and 6 bases from J, leaving 18 bases between. Here the CDR3 DNA reads TGTGCCAGCAGCCAAGGTAATACGGAGCGGCGGGATGGCTACACCTTC. Translating gives CASSQGNTERRDGYTF.

The V gene is TRBV21-1, the J gene TRBJ2-5; TRBD1, the table's D call, was not compared with the DNA. TRBV21-1 counts as a pseudogene. CDR3 size: 19 residues. As DNA, the CDR3 is TGTGCCAGCAGCAAAGCGCGGGGGACCGGGACAGGGGAAAGGAGTCCCCAGTACTTC. Its protein product is CASSKARGTGTGERSPQYF.

V and J are TRBV19 and TRBJ2-3; D perhaps matches TRBD2 (6 bases). The CDR3 consists of 15 residues. Trimming removed 7 bases from V and 4 bases from J, with 18 bases in between. Germline lookup yields CDR1 LNHDA and CDR2 SQIVND (reference sequence). CDR3 bases: TGTGCCAGTACCCTTACGGGGGTTTCTGCAGATACGCAGTATTTT. It encodes CASTLTGVSADTQYF.

The chain joins TRBV6-6 to TRBJ1-4; TRBD1 might be the D (5 bases). This CDR3 comprises 14 residues. Germline lookup yields CDR1 MNHNY and CDR2 SVGAGI (reference sequence). Trimming stripped 7 bases from V and 8 bases from J, with 17 bases between. In DNA, the CDR3 is TGTGCCAGCACTGGACACCAGGTGGGGGAAAAACTGTTTTTT. It codes for CASTGHQVGEKLFF.

The V and J genes are TRBV19 and TRBJ2-7, with 9 bases matching TRBD2. Germline V CDR1 and CDR2: LNHDA, SQIVND (reference sequence). J was trimmed by 0 bases and V by 8 bases; bases with no gene match: 11. The CDR3 has 16 residues. The CDR3 region is CASGGRTSANSYEQYF. The CDR3 DNA reads as TGTGCCAGTGGTGGTAGGACTAGCGCTAACTCCTACGAGCAGTACTTC. The variable domain in full, completed from reference TRBV19 and TRBJ2-7, reads DGGITQSPKYLFRKEGQNVTLSCEQNLNHDAMYWYRQDPGQGLRLIYYSQIVNDFQKGDIAEGYSVSREKKESFPLTVTSAQKNPTAFYLCASGGRTSANSYEQYFGPGTRLTVT.

This chain uses TRBV3-1 (or the pseudogene TRBV3-2) with TRBJ2-1; 10 nucleotides line up with TRBD1. CDR3 length: 17 residues. Germline assignment: CDR1 LGHDT and CDR2 YNNKEL (reference sequence). V trimming: 4 bases; J trimming: 7 bases; junction bases outside the gene matches: 13. The CDR3 DNA follows: TGTGCCAGCAGCCTTCACCCTCCCGGGACAGGGGTTAATGAGCAGTTCTTC. Translating gives CASSLHPPGTGVNEQFF.

Concerning this clone itself: This specimen includes other DNA sequences encoding the same CDR3. The chain uses TRBV18 and TRBJ1-5, with TRBD1 matching 8 bases. Germline loops: CDR1 KGHSH, CDR2 LQKENI. This CDR3 region has 15 residues. V gave up 3 bases and J gave up 3 bases; unmatched junction bases: 4. CDR3 nucleotides: TGTGCCAGCTCACCCGAGACAGGGGCCAATCAGCCCCAGCATTTT. It codes for CASSPETGANQPQHF. Full variable domain (missing parts from reference TRBV18 and TRBJ1-5): NAGVMQNPRHLVRRRGQEARLRCSPMKGHSHVYWYRQLPEEGLKFMVYLQKENIIDESGMPKERFSAEFPKEGPSILRIQQVVRGDSAAYFCASSPETGANQPQHFGDGTRLSIL.

The rearrangement uses TRBV6-6 and TRBJ2-7; tentative D call: TRBD1 (5 bases). Germline lookup yields CDR1 MNHNY and CDR2 SVGAGI (reference sequence). This CDR3 is built from 14 residues. V lost 2 bases and J lost 1, with 9 bases in between. The CDR3 spells CASSYTTDSYEQYF. The CDR3 DNA reads as TGTGCCAGCAGTTACACGACAGATTCCTACGAGCAGTACTTC.

In its sample, this clone was seen once. As the CDR3 is not closed by the conserved phenylalanine or tryptophan, this likely results from a read error. The limits of the CDR3 on the DNA are not certain, so only TCRdb's listed CDR3 is given. The rearrangement uses TRBV10-3 and TRBJ2-3; the table's D call, TRBD1, has no DNA check behind it. The germline CDR1 and CDR2 sequences are ENHRY and SYGVKD. Both ends counted, the CDR3 spans 11 residues. The CDR3 reads CAISDGDRGLI.

The chain recombines TRBV28 with TRBJ1-1, with 7 bases aligning to TRBD1. Germline V gene sequence: CDR1 MDHEN, CDR2 SYDVKM. CDR3 length equals 15 residues. V trimming: 5 bases; J trimming: 0 bases; junction bases outside the gene matches: 6. CDR3 coding DNA: TGTGCCAGCAGTGCCCCGGGACAGTTGAACACTGAAGCTTTCTTT. Amino acid sequence: CASSAPGQLNTEAFF. The whole variable domain, filled in from reference TRBV28 and TRBJ1-1, reads DVKVTQSSRYLVKRTGEKVFLECVQDMDHENMFWYRQDPGLGLRLIYFSYDVKMKEKGDIPEGYSVSREKKERFSLILESASTNQTSMYLCASSAPGQLNTEAFFGQGTRLTVV.

The genes are TRBV3-1 (or the pseudogene TRBV3-2) and TRBJ2-5; 8 nucleotides match TRBD1. V trimming: 0 bases; J trimming: 4 bases; junction bases outside the gene matches: 4. The CDR3 contains 15 residues. The germline CDR1 and CDR2 sequences are LGHDT and YNNKEL (reference sequence). The CDR3 loop reads CASSQEAGGGETQYF. CDR3 DNA sequence: TGTGCCAGCAGCCAAGAGGCAGGGGGCGGAGAGACCCAGTACTTC.

The rearrangement links TRBV5-6 to TRBJ2-7, with D perhaps matching TRBD1 (7 bases). Germline loops: CDR1 SGHDT, CDR2 YYEEEE. CDR3 size: 15 residues. V was pared by 2 bases and J by 1 base, with 13 bases between. For the CDR3, the DNA is TGTGCCAGCAGCTTATTCAGGGGGGCTTCCTACGAGCAGTACTTC. It specifies CASSLFRGASYEQYF. Based on the CDR3 plus reference TRBV5-6 and TRBJ2-7, the full variable domain is DAGVTQSPTHLIKTRGQQVTLRCSPKSGHDTVSWYQQALGQGPQFIFQYYEEEERQRGNFPDRFSGHQFPNYSSELNVNALLLGDSALYLCASSLFRGASYEQYFGPGTRLTVT.

The chain joins TRBV7-6 to TRBJ2-1, with a tentative D call TRBD2 (6 bases). This CDR3 is built from 15 residues. Trimming removed 5 bases from V and 1 base from J, with 12 bases in between. CDR1 is SGHVS and CDR2 is FNYEAQ in the germline V gene. CDR3 DNA: TGTGCCAGCAGCCCTCGGGGGAATTCCTACAATGAGCAGTTCTTC. It translates to CASSPRGNSYNEQFF.

The genes are TRBV5-1 and TRBJ2-7; D perhaps matches TRBD2 (7 bases). CDR1 is SGHRS and CDR2 is YFSETQ in the germline V gene. There are 15 residues in the CDR3. V lost 3 bases and J 7 bases, leaving 20 bases between the germline ends. The CDR3 is CASSSYPGGQLEQYF. In nucleotides, the CDR3 is TGCGCCAGCAGCTCTTATCCGGGGGGCCAATTGGAGCAGTACTTC.

The J gene is TRBJ1-2, the V gene TRBV2; D is unclear. CDR1 and CDR2 from the germline V gene are SNHLY and FYNNEI. V dropped 11 bases and J dropped 5 bases, with 15 bases sitting between them. CDR3 size: 12 residues. The CDR3 nucleotides are TGTGCCTGGAATGCGGGCCCTTATGGCTACACCTTC. It yields the protein CAWNAGPYGYTF.

The V and J genes are TRBV7-5 and TRBJ1-1; no DNA check was done on the table's D call, TRBD1. TRBV7-5 is a known pseudogene. CDR3 length equals 14 residues. The DNA of the CDR3 is TGTGCCAGAAGCTTAACAGGGGGCAGAACTGAAGCTTTCTTT. Translated, it gives CARSLTGGRTEAFF.

This sequence joins TRBV4-1 and TRBJ1-5; D is possibly TRBD1 (6 bases). V was trimmed by 0 bases and J by 2 bases, leaving 11 bases between them. CDR3 size: 16 residues. The germline CDR1 and CDR2 sequences are MGHRA and YSYEKL. The chain's CDR3 is CASSQDPRGGNQPQHF. The CDR3 nucleotides read TGCGCCAGCAGCCAAGACCCCAGGGGAGGCAATCAGCCCCAGCATTTT.

The chain employs TRBV18 and TRBJ2-7; a possible D gene is TRBD2 (6 bases). This CDR3 spans 14 amino acids. CDR1 and CDR2 (germline): KGHSH, LQKENI. Trimming took 4 bases from V and 2 from J, leaving 12 bases between them. DNA of the CDR3: TGTGCCAGCTCACTGGCGCGGGGACCCTACGAGCAGTACTTC. Residues: CASSLARGPYEQYF.

V is TRBV18 and J is TRBJ1-1; 7 positions match TRBD1. The CDR3 contains 15 residues. The V segment lost 6 bases and the J segment 0 bases; nucleotides outside the gene matches: 7. Per the germline V gene, CDR1 is KGHSH and CDR2 is LQKENI. CDR3 nucleotides: TGTGCCAGCTCCCGGGACAGCGAGATGAACACTGAAGCTTTCTTT. Translating gives CASSRDSEMNTEAFF. The whole variable domain, filled in from reference TRBV18 and TRBJ1-1, reads NAGVMQNPRHLVRRRGQEARLRCSPMKGHSHVYWYRQLPEEGLKFMVYLQKENIIDESGMPKERFSAEFPKEGPSILRIQQVVRGDSAAYFCASSRDSEMNTEAFFGQGTRLTVV.

The chain combines TRBV6-5 with TRBJ2-2; 8 positions match TRBD1. Losses at the gene ends were 5 bases for V and 7 bases for J; bases not matched to a gene: 9. The CDR3 is made up of 15 amino acids. Germline CDR1 and CDR2: MNHEY and SVGAGI. The CDR3, as DNA: TGTGCCAGCAGTAGGACAGGGAGCGTACTCGGGGAGCTGTTTTTT. This gives the protein CASSRTGSVLGELFF.

This CDR3 is CATSPATSGGAGGELFF. The CDR3 DNA follows: TGTGCCACCTCCCCCGCTACTAGCGGGGGGGCTGGCGGGGAGCTGTTTTTT. The chain recombines TRBV24-1 with TRBJ2-2; 13 nucleotides match TRBD2. With 9 bases clipped from V and 7 bases from J, the junction kept 13 bases outside the gene matches. There are 17 residues in the CDR3. CDR1 and CDR2 from the germline V gene are KGHDR and SFDVKD.

The chain joins TRBV5-6 to TRBJ1-4, with D possibly matching TRBD1 (6 bases). Germline CDR1 is SGHDT and CDR2 is YYEEEE. Trimming removed 4 bases from V and 1 base from J, with 11 bases in between. CDR3 length: 15 residues. In DNA, the CDR3 is TGTGCCAGCAGCCCCCTAGGGGGAACTAATGAAAAACTGTTTTTT. Protein product: CASSPLGGTNEKLFF.

V is TRBV30 and J is TRBJ2-4; no reliable D call. Trimming left V 0 bases short and J 4 bases short, with 7 bases between. Germline V lookup: CDR1 GTSNPN, CDR2 SVGIG (reference sequence). This CDR3 has 13 residues. The CDR3 DNA is TGTGCCTGGAGTGTACTCCGAAAAAACATTCAGTACTTC. Protein sequence: CAWSVLRKNIQYF. Supplemented by reference TRBV30 and TRBJ2-4, the full variable domain reads SQTIHQWPATLVQPVGSPLSLECTVEGTSNPNLYWYRQAAGRGLQLLFYSVGIGQISSEVPQNLSASRPQDRQFILSSKKLLLSDSGFYLCAWSVLRKNIQYFGAGTRLSVL.